This T cell receptor beta chain was profiled in a study of cytomegalovirus exposure and HLA in healthy donors. Regarding the study as a whole: TCR beta sequences reportedly predicted the HLA-A and HLA-B alleles of most subjects accurately. Associated with HLA alleles at 0.05 false discovery rate in a later analysis were around 15,000 TCR beta sequences.

A note on this clone: Its antigen is unknown.

The CDR3 extends over 14 amino acids. Trimming took off 5 bases at V and 5 bases at J, with 15 bases between the two ends. CDR1 is MNHEY and CDR2 is SVGAGI in the germline V gene. PCR primers comprised 60 Vbeta and 13 Jbeta primers. As handled by the study authors: The authors later counted roughly 76 million unique TCR beta chains, approximately 12 million of them shared. Produced via immunoSEQ multiplex PCR; TCRdb's table is partial and in-frame only. V, J and clone size were drawn from that table, and D and trimming were deduced from the DNA. The data show 120,000 to 150,000 clones, roughly a tenth seen once.

The receptor comes from a male donor in good health and CMV-seronegative. The V and J genes are TRBV6-5 and TRBJ1-1; D is ambiguous. Sequencing was done on a sample of PBMCs. The CDR3 loop reads CASSPRYGKTEAFF. DNA of the CDR3: TGTGCCAGCAGTCCCAGGTACGGGAAGACTGAAGCTTTCTTT.